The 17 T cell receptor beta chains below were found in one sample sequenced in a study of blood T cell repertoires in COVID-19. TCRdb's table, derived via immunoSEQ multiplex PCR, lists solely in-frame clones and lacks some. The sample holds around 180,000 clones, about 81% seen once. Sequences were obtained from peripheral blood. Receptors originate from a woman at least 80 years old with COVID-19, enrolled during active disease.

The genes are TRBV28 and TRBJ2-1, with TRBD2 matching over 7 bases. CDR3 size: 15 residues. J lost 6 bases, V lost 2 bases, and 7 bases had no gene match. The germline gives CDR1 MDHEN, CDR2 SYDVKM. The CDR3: CASSLLAGVANEQFF. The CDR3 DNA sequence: TGTGCCAGCAGTTTACTTGCGGGAGTAGCCAATGAGCAGTTCTTC.

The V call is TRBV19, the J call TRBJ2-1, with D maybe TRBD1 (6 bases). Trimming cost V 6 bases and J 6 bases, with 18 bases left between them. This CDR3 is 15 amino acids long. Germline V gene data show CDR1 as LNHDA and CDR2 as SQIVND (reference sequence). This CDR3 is CASRIQGAIFNEQFF. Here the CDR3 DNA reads TGTGCCAGTAGGATACAGGGCGCGATATTCAATGAGCAGTTCTTC. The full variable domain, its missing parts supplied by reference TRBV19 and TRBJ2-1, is DGGITQSPKYLFRKEGQNVTLSCEQNLNHDAMYWYRQDPGQGLRLIYYSQIVNDFQKGDIAEGYSVSREKKESFPLTVTSAQKNPTAFYLCASRIQGAIFNEQFFGPGTRLTVL.

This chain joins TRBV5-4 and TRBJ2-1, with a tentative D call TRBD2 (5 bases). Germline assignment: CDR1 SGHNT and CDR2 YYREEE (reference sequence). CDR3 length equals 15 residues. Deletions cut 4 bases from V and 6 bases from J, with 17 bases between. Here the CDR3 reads CASSPPGLLSNEQFF. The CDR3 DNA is TGTGCCAGCAGCCCCCCTGGACTTCTTTCCAATGAGCAGTTCTTC. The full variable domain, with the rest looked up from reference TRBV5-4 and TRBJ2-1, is ETGVTQSPTHLIKTRGQQVTLRCSSQSGHNTVSWYQQALGQGPQFIFQYYREEENGRGNFPPRFSGLQFPNYSSELNVNALELDDSALYLCASSPPGLLSNEQFFGPGTRLTVL.

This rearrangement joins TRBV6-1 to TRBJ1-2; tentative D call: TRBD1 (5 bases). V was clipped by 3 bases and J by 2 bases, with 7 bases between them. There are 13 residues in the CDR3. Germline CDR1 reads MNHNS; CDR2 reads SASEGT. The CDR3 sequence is CASSDGGNYGYTF. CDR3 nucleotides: TGTGCCAGCAGTGACGGGGGGAACTATGGCTACACCTTC.

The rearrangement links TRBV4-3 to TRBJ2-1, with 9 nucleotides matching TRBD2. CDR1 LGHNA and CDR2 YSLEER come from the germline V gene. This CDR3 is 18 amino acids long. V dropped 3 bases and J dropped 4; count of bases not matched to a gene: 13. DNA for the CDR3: TGCGCCAGCAGCCACGATAGACCTAGCGGGGAATTTTACAATGAGCAGTTCTTC. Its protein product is CASSHDRPSGEFYNEQFF.

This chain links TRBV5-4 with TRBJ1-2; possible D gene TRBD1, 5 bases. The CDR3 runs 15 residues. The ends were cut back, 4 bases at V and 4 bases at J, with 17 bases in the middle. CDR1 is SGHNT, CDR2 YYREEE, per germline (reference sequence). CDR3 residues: CASSGPGRGTYGYTF. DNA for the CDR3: TGTGCCAGCAGCGGCCCAGGGCGCGGAACCTATGGCTACACCTTC.

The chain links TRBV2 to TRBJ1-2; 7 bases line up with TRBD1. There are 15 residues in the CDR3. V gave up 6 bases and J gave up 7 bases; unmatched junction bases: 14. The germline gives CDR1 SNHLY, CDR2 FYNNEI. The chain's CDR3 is CASSDGDSLSGGYTF. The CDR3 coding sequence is TGTGCCAGCAGCGATGGGGACAGCCTTTCAGGTGGCTACACCTTC.

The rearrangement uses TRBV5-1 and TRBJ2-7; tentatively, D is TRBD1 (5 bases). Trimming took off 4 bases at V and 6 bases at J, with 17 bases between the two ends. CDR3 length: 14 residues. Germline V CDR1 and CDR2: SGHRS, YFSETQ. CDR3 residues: CASSPHRREIEQYF. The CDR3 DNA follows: TGCGCCAGCAGCCCACACAGGAGAGAGATCGAGCAGTACTTC.

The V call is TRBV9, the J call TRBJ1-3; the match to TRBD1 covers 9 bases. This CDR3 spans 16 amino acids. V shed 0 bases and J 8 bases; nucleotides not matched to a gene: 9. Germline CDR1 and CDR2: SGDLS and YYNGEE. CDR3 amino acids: CASSVEGGQGQDTIYF. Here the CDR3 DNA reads TGTGCCAGCAGCGTAGAGGGGGGACAGGGCCAGGACACCATATATTTT.

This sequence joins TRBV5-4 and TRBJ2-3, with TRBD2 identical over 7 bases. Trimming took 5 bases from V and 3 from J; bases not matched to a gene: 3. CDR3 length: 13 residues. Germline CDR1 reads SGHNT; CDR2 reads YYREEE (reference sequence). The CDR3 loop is CASRRGLTDTQYF. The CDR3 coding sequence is TGTGCCAGCAGGCGGGGGTTAACAGATACGCAGTATTTT.

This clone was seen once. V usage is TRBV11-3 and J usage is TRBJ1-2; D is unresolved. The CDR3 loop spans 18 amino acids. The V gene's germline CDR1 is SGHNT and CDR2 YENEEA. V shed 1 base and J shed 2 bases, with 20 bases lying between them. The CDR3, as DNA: TGTGCCAGCAGCTTAGGTTCTTTCTGGGGAGCCCCCAACTATGGCTACACCTTC. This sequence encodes CASSLGSFWGAPNYGYTF.

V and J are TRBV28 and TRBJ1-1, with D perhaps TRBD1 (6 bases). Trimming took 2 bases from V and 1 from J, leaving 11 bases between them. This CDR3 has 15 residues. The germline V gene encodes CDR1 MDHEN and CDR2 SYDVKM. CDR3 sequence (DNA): TGTGCCAGCAGTTTAAGGCGGGGGGCGAACACTGAAGCTTTCTTT. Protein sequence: CASSLRRGANTEAFF.

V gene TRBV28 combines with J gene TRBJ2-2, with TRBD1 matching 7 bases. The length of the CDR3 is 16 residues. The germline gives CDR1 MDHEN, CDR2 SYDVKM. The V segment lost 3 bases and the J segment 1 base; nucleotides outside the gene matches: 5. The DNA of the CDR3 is TGTGCCAGCAGTTTCACGACAGGGTTGAACACCGGGGAGCTGTTTTTT. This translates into CASSFTTGLNTGELFF.

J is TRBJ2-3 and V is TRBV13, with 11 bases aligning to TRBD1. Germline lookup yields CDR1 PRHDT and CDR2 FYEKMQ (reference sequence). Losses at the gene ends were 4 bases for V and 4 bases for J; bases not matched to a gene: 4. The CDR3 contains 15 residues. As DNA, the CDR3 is TGTGCCAGCAGCTACCGGACAGGGGGCGCAGATACGCAGTATTTT. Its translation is CASSYRTGGADTQYF.

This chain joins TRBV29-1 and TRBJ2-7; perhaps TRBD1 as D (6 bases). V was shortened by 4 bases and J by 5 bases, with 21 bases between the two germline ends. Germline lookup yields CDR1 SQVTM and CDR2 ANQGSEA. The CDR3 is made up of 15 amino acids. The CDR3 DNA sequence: TGCAGCGTTGTACGACCGGGACACCAAGCCCACGAGCAGTACTTC. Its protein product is CSVVRPGHQAHEQYF.

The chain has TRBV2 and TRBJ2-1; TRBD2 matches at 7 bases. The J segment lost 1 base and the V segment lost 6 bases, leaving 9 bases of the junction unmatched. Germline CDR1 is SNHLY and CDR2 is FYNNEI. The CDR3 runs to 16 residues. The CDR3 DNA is TGTGCCAGCAGGGATCCGGGACTAACGTCCTACAATGAGCAGTTCTTC. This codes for CASRDPGLTSYNEQFF. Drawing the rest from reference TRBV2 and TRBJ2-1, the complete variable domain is EPEVTQTPSHQVTQMGQEVILRCVPISNHLYFYWYRQILGQKVEFLVSFYNNEISEKSEIFDDQFSVERPDGSNFTLKIRSTKLEDSAMYFCASRDPGLTSYNEQFFGPGTRLTVL.

This CDR3 reads CASSQLTSGGFHYNEQFF. The CDR3 region has the DNA TGTGCCAGCAGCCAATTAACTAGCGGGGGTTTTCACTACAATGAGCAGTTCTTC. The chain has TRBV16 and TRBJ2-1, with 11 bases lining up with TRBD2. The CDR3 runs to 18 residues. V lost 1 base and J lost 3; bases outside the gene matches: 8. CDR1 KGHSY and CDR2 FQNENV come from the germline V gene.